This entry is about one T cell receptor beta chain. Its matching antigen is unknown. This entry comes from a study of cytomegalovirus exposure and HLA in healthy donors. Study-wide points: There were reportedly fewer N-insertions in an Asian-associated ancestry cluster than the roughly 680-donor mean, in a later analysis. The availability of immune exposure information extended only to CMV serostatus.

Primers: 60 Vbeta forward and 13 Jbeta reverse. Profiled with immunoSEQ multiplex PCR; TCRdb holds only in-frame clones, not every one. The table has 85,000 to 120,000 clones, approximately 82% seen once. Germline CDR1 SGHTA, CDR2 FQGNSA. This CDR3 comprises 15 residues. With 1 base removed from V and 2 bases from J, the gap between germline ends came to 11 bases. Sequencing used PBMCs. This sequence originates from a middle-aged man in good health and CMV-seronegative. The chain uses TRBV7-2 and TRBJ1-2; D gene ambiguous. CDR3 sequence reads: CASSLVESPNYGYTF. The CDR3 bases are TGTGCCAGCAGCTTAGTAGAATCTCCCAACTATGGCTACACCTTC.